The clone carrying this TCR beta chain was detected once. Both 60 Vbeta primers and 13 Jbeta primers went into the PCR. Data came from immunoSEQ multiplex PCR; TCRdb stores just in-frame clones and leaves some out. Among 150,000 to 200,000 clones listed, 71% were seen once. These data are taken from a study of cytomegalovirus exposure and HLA in healthy donors. CDR1 is KGHSH and CDR2 is LQKENI in the germline V gene. The CDR3 is 13 amino acids. Trimming removed 2 bases at V and 5 bases at J, with 9 bases between. The sample comprised PBMCs. This rearrangement joins TRBV18 to TRBJ1-1, with D uncertain. The source is a girl under 18 in good health and CMV-seronegative. The DNA for the CDR3 is TGTGCCAGCTCACCAAGTTTAGATACTGAAGCTTTCTTT. This encodes CASSPSLDTEAFF.